This T cell receptor beta chain was sequenced during a study of T cells in Graves' hyperthyroidism and ophthalmopathy. A note on this clonotype: Antigen unknown. One base away lies a much larger clone, so this may be a sequencing read error.

Study-wide findings and caveats: Most clonotypes expanded in the thyroid (above 0.001) were also present in blood.

The TCR beta CDR3 regions underwent amplification using RNA transcripts as the source. The HTBI primer set was used in a first-round RT-PCR of the TCR CDR3. TCRdb independently ran MiXCR on the multiplex PCR reads; one entry per CDR3 protein. Of hundreds of thousands of distinct CDR3 sequences listed, 15% to 20% were seen once; the top ten hold 16%. Germline loops: CDR1 DFQATT, CDR2 SNEGSKA (reference sequence). The CDR3 extends over 11 amino acids. The diagnostic basis comprised clinical symptoms, serum thyroxine and TRAb, thyroid ultrasound and orbital computed tomography. At first hyperthyroidism diagnosis, before any ophthalmopathy symptoms, the blood sample was collected. An approximately 10 ml volume of fresh peripheral blood provided the PBMCs.

Sequenced sample: blood. This TCR came from a woman between 50 and 59 years old with Graves' hyperthyroidism that later progressed to Graves' ophthalmopathy. The rearrangement joins TRBV20-1 to TRBJ2-7; the D is unclear. The CDR3 region is CSARPTYKQYF. The CDR3 region has the DNA TGCAGTGCTAGACCAACCTACAAGCAGTACTTC.